This TCR beta chain is from a study of blood T cell repertoires in COVID-19. About this clone itself: Other nucleotide sequences from this sample produce the same CDR3.

Using immunoSEQ multiplex PCR, the repertoire was profiled, and TCRdb retains in-frame clones only, with some absent. The sample lists around 200,000 clones, approximately 91% occurring once. The receptor comes from a woman under 30 who had recovered from COVID-19. Sequenced input: PBMCs or T cells enriched from blood (not recorded which).

The CDR3 bases are TGCGCCAGCAGCTTGGTCACTAGCGGGAGCTACGAGCAGTACTTC. Amino acids: CASSLVTSGSYEQYF. The rearrangement uses TRBV5-1 and TRBJ2-7; 11 nucleotides match TRBD2. The length of the CDR3 is 15 residues. Germline loops: CDR1 SGHRS, CDR2 YFSETQ. Trimming took 0 bases from V and 3 from J; bases not matched to a gene: 2.